In its sample, the clone carrying this T cell receptor (beta chain) was seen many times. The antigen remains unidentified. This sample is part of a study of T cells in Graves' hyperthyroidism and ophthalmopathy. About the study: Sampling of peripheral blood happened at initial diagnosis, prior to any treatment.

Study findings and constraints: A model of 13 V-J features distinguished ophthalmopathy from stable hyperthyroidism.

Germline V gene data show CDR1 as SNHLY and CDR2 as FYNNEI. This CDR3 is 14 amino acids long. V gave up 4 bases and J gave up 5 bases, with 12 bases separating them. Amplification of TCR beta CDR3 regions was performed using RNA transcripts as template. In the first-round RT-PCR of the TCR CDR3, the HTBI primer set was used. TCRdb redid the calling of the multiplex PCR reads with MiXCR, one entry per CDR3 protein. The table records about 480,000 distinct CDR3 sequences, approximately 15% of them present only once. The specimen was blood. The TCR originated in a young woman with Graves' hyperthyroidism. The J gene is TRBJ2-1, the V gene TRBV2, with a possible D match to TRBD1 (5 bases). The CDR3 DNA reads as TGTGCCAGCAGTGTGACAGCCCAGCACAATGAGCAGTTCTTC. Residues: CASSVTAQHNEQFF.